Presented here are 25 T cell receptor beta chains from one specimen sequenced in a study of cytomegalovirus exposure and HLA in healthy donors. Use of 60 Vbeta and 13 Jbeta primers characterized the PCR. Data came from immunoSEQ multiplex PCR; TCRdb stores just in-frame clones and leaves some out. The table has around 120,000 clones, 55% to 65% seen once. Sequenced sample: PBMCs. The receptors derive from a man aged 35 to 55 in good health and CMV-seropositive.

The chain recombines TRBV10-3 with TRBJ2-1; TRBD1 aligns across 8 bases. The germline V gene has CDR1 ENHRY and CDR2 SYGVKD. J was trimmed by 0 bases and V by 5 bases; bases with no gene match: 6. The CDR3 runs 16 residues. The CDR3 DNA follows: TGTGCCATCAGTTATCAGGGGGCTAGCTCCTACAATGAGCAGTTCTTC. It specifies CAISYQGASSYNEQFF.

The J gene is TRBJ2-1, the V gene TRBV6-6; TRBD1 agrees at 7 bases. Germline V gene sequence: CDR1 MNHNY, CDR2 SVGAGI (reference sequence). The CDR3 consists of 14 residues. V shed 5 bases and J 7 bases; nucleotides not matched to a gene: 8. The CDR3 coding sequence is TGTGCCAGCAGTCCCGGACAGGATTGGAATGAGCAGTTCTTC. Residues: CASSPGQDWNEQFF.

The V call is TRBV29-1, the J call TRBJ2-1; 14 nucleotides match TRBD2. V dropped 5 bases and J dropped 0; count of bases not matched to a gene: 3. Germline values: CDR1 SQVTM, CDR2 ANQGSEA. This CDR3 is built from 16 residues. The CDR3 bases are TGCAGCGTTTCTGGGACTAGCGGGAGCTCCTACAATGAGCAGTTCTTC. The encoded protein is CSVSGTSGSSYNEQFF.

This sequence joins TRBV30 and TRBJ2-7; D is unresolved. Germline V lookup: CDR1 GTSNPN, CDR2 SVGIG (reference sequence). The length of the CDR3 is 14 residues. The ends were cut back, 0 bases at V and 0 bases at J, with 9 bases in the middle. The chain's CDR3 is CAWSVYQFSYEQYF. DNA of the CDR3: TGTGCCTGGAGTGTATACCAGTTCTCCTACGAGCAGTACTTC. The entire variable domain, with the rest obtained from reference TRBV30 and TRBJ2-7, is as follows: SQTIHQWPATLVQPVGSPLSLECTVEGTSNPNLYWYRQAAGRGLQLLFYSVGIGQISSEVPQNLSASRPQDRQFILSSKKLLLSDSGFYLCAWSVYQFSYEQYFGPGTRLTVT.

CDR3 bases: TGTGCCAGCAGCTTAGACCCGGGTTACTACGAAAAACTGTTTTTT. Translation gives CASSLDPGYYEKLFF. The chain uses TRBV11-2 and TRBJ1-4, with D uncertain. The CDR3 length is 15 residues. Germline CDR1 and CDR2: SGHAT and FQNNGV. Trimming pared 0 bases from V and 8 bases from J, leaving 13 bases between.

The chain has TRBV5-1 and TRBJ2-3; the D is unclear. Trimming left V 5 bases short and J 0 bases short, with 10 bases between. Germline V gives CDR1 SGHRS, CDR2 YFSETQ. The CDR3 consists of 14 residues. CDR3 sequence reads: CASSEVSSTDTQYF. The CDR3 DNA is TGCGCCAGCAGTGAGGTCTCTAGCACAGATACGCAGTATTTT.

CDR3 sequence reads: CASATGYPNQPQHF. The CDR3 coding sequence is TGTGCCAGCGCCACAGGGTACCCAAATCAGCCCCAGCATTTT. V is TRBV2 and J is TRBJ1-5; D possibly corresponds to TRBD1 (6 bases). Germline CDR1 and CDR2: SNHLY and FYNNEI. This CDR3 spans 14 amino acids. V shed 8 bases and J shed 4 bases, with 15 bases lying between them.

V gene TRBV28 combines with J gene TRBJ2-7; TRBD2 is a possible D gene (5 bases). The V gene lost 5 bases and the J gene lost 6 bases, with 11 bases spanning the gap. The CDR3 extends over 12 amino acids. Germline V CDR1 and CDR2: MDHEN, SYDVKM. CDR3 sequence: CASSDRGTEQYF. DNA for the CDR3: TGTGCCAGCAGTGATCGGGGTACCGAGCAGTACTTC.

J is TRBJ1-3 and V is TRBV5-1; D unclear. V was trimmed by 4 bases and J by 1 base, leaving 12 bases between them. The CDR3 is made up of 15 amino acids. Looked up from germline, CDR1 is SGHRS and CDR2 is YFSETQ. The CDR3 sequence: CASSPGAVSGNTIYF. CDR3 in DNA: TGCGCCAGCAGCCCCGGAGCTGTTTCTGGAAACACCATATATTTT.

The chain is built from TRBV28 and TRBJ2-1; the D gene is possibly TRBD2 (6 bases). The CDR3 length is 13 residues. CDR1 is MDHEN and CDR2 is SYDVKM in the germline V gene. The V gene lost 6 bases and the J gene lost 8 bases, with 14 bases spanning the gap. CDR3 DNA sequence: TGTGCCAGCAGCCAAAGACTAGTGGATGAGCAGTTCTTC. The encoded protein is CASSQRLVDEQFF. Supplemented by reference TRBV28 and TRBJ2-1, the full variable domain reads DVKVTQSSRYLVKRTGEKVFLECVQDMDHENMFWYRQDPGLGLRLIYFSYDVKMKEKGDIPEGYSVSREKKERFSLILESASTNQTSMYLCASSQRLVDEQFFGPGTRLTVL.

The chain employs TRBV4-2 and TRBJ2-5, with 9 bases lining up with TRBD1. V dropped 3 bases and J dropped 5; count of bases not matched to a gene: 4. The CDR3 loop spans 14 amino acids. CDR1 is LGHNA, CDR2 YNFKEQ, per germline. DNA of the CDR3: TGTGCCAGCAGCCAGGGGGACAGGGTGGAGACCCAGTACTTC. It specifies CASSQGDRVETQYF.

This clone was recorded a few times. DNA of the CDR3: TGTGCCAGCAGTTCCGCCGGACTAGGCGGGAATGAGCAGTTCTTC. Residues: CASSSAGLGGNEQFF. The chain links TRBV28 to TRBJ2-1, with 7 bases fitting TRBD2. This CDR3 has 15 residues. The V gene end was trimmed by 4 bases and the J gene end by 7 bases; junction bases not matched to a gene: 10. From germline, CDR1 is MDHEN and CDR2 SYDVKM.

V gene TRBV5-8 combines with J gene TRBJ2-1, with 11 bases matching TRBD2. CDR1 and CDR2 (germline): SGHTS, YDEGEE. This CDR3 has 16 residues. V shed 0 bases and J 15 bases; nucleotides not matched to a gene: 14. CDR3 nucleotides: TGTGCCAGCAGCTTGGAGGCGACTAGCGGGATTCTGGGTGGGTTCTTC. Translation gives CASSLEATSGILGGFF.

The chain joins TRBV7-3 to TRBJ2-4; D unresolved. The CDR3 length is 16 residues. Germline CDR1 is SGHTA and CDR2 is FQGTGA. Trimming removed 5 bases at V and 0 bases at J, with 14 bases between. In nucleotides, the CDR3 is TGTGCCAGCAGCCCCTTTCTTGCGAAAGCCAAAAACATTCAGTACTTC. It specifies CASSPFLAKAKNIQYF. Full variable domain (outside the CDR3, taken from reference TRBV7-3 and TRBJ2-4): GAGVSQTPSNKVTEKGKYVELRCDPISGHTALYWYRQSLGQGPEFLIYFQGTGAADDSGLPNDRFFAVRPEGSVSTLKIQRTERGDSAVYLCASSPFLAKAKNIQYFGAGTRLSVL.

The chain couples TRBV25-1 to TRBJ1-6; D ambiguous. V lost 7 bases and J 2 bases, leaving 6 bases between the germline ends. Per germline, CDR1 MGHDK and CDR2 SYGVNS. This CDR3 is built from 13 residues. CDR3 DNA sequence: TGTGCCAGCACGGGAGCCTATAATTCACCCCTCCACTTT. Encoded protein: CASTGAYNSPLHF.

This clone has only a few counts. The genes are TRBV10-2 and TRBJ2-2; a possible D gene is TRBD1 (6 bases). Germline V gene lookup returns CDR1 WSHSY and CDR2 SAAADI. Trimming took off 7 bases at V and 2 bases at J, with 11 bases between the two ends. This CDR3 is built from 14 residues. Written as DNA, the CDR3 is TGCGCCAGCAAACCGGGACATAACACCGGGGAGCTGTTTTTT. Protein product: CASKPGHNTGELFF.

This clone was observed a handful of times. The chain recombines TRBV4-3 with TRBJ1-2; D perhaps matches TRBD1 (5 bases). The CDR3 covers 13 residues. V gave up 5 bases and J gave up 0 bases, with 7 bases separating them. In germline, CDR1 is LGHNA, CDR2 YSLEER. The CDR3 coding sequence is TGCGCCAGCAGCATCAGGGCTAACTATGGCTACACCTTC. This codes for CASSIRANYGYTF.

CDR3 bases: TGTGCCAGCAGCGTAGTCCCGACTAGCGGGGTGGATACGCAGTATTTT. Its translation: CASSVVPTSGVDTQYF. This sequence joins TRBV9 and TRBJ2-3; 11 bases match TRBD2. The CDR3 is 16 amino acids. V lost 0 bases, J lost 6 bases, and 6 bases stayed unmatched. From germline, CDR1 is SGDLS and CDR2 YYNGEE.

This clone was seen more than once but under ten times. The V call is TRBV7-2, the J call TRBJ1-4; D possibly corresponds to TRBD1 (6 bases). The CDR3 runs 14 residues. V gave up 5 bases and J gave up 8 bases, with 15 bases separating them. Per the germline V gene, CDR1 is SGHTA and CDR2 is FQGNSA. CDR3 bases: TGTGCCAGCAGCCCCGGGGGGACACGGGAAAAACTGTTTTTT. Translated: CASSPGGTREKLFF. The full variable domain, with the rest looked up from reference TRBV7-2 and TRBJ1-4, is GAGVSQSPSNKVTEKGKDVELRCDPISGHTALYWYRQSLGQGLEFLIYFQGNSAPDKSGLPSDRFSAERTGGSVSTLTIQRTQQEDSAVYLCASSPGGTREKLFFGSGTQLSVL.

The genes are TRBV12-5 and TRBJ2-2, with TRBD1 matching over 8 bases. The J segment lost 1 base and the V segment lost 5 bases, leaving 3 bases of the junction unmatched. CDR3 length equals 15 residues. Germline assignment: CDR1 LGHNT and CDR2 FRNRAP. As DNA, the CDR3 is TGTGCTAGTGGTCCAGGGGGCTTGAACACCGGGGAGCTGTTTTTT. Amino acid sequence: CASGPGGLNTGELFF.

This clone was seen more than once but under ten times. The chain couples TRBV5-4 to TRBJ1-6; 12 bases agree with TRBD1. Germline CDR1 and CDR2: SGHNT and YYREEE (reference sequence). The length of the CDR3 is 17 residues. Trimming cost V 4 bases and J 7 bases; bases outside gene matches: 9. CDR3 DNA: TGTGCCAGCAGCCCTGGGACAGGGGGCGCCCGGAATTCACCCCTCCACTTT. This translates into CASSPGTGGARNSPLHF.

In this sample, this clone turned up a few times. The chain is built from TRBV30 and TRBJ1-4; TRBD1 agrees at 7 bases. The germline gives CDR1 GTSNPN, CDR2 SVGIG (reference sequence). This CDR3 comprises 12 residues. V dropped 2 bases and J dropped 7; count of bases not matched to a gene: 1. CDR3 DNA: TGTGCCTGGAGTCGGGACAGTGAAAAACTGTTTTTT. This sequence encodes CAWSRDSEKLFF.

The J gene is TRBJ2-5, the V gene TRBV6-5; 7 bases map to TRBD2. This CDR3 contains 16 residues. Germline values: CDR1 MNHEY, CDR2 SVGAGI. With 3 bases clipped from V and 5 bases from J, the junction kept 12 bases outside the gene matches. The CDR3 region is CASSYSILATGETQYF. CDR3 in DNA: TGTGCCAGCAGTTATTCGATACTAGCGACGGGCGAGACCCAGTACTTC.

V gene TRBV28 combines with J gene TRBJ1-1; TRBD1 matches 8 bases. The CDR3 is 15 amino acids. CDR1 and CDR2 (germline): MDHEN, SYDVKM. J lost 6 bases, V lost 6 bases, and 12 bases had no gene match. DNA of the CDR3: TGTGCCAGCAGCACCGCGGCAGGGGGCCTGTCTGAAGCTTTCTTT. This gives the protein CASSTAAGGLSEAFF.

The V gene is TRBV7-9, the J gene TRBJ2-2; D might be TRBD1 (6 bases). V was trimmed by 2 bases and J by 0 bases, leaving 16 bases between them. CDR1 SEHNR and CDR2 FQNEAQ come from the germline V gene (reference sequence). The CDR3 length is 18 residues. The CDR3 reads CASSLSRPTGTNTGELFF. The CDR3 nucleotides read TGTGCCAGCAGCTTATCCCGACCTACAGGGACGAACACCGGGGAGCTGTTTTTT.